These T cell receptor beta chains were read from a single sample in a study of OX40 agonist ivuxolimab in advanced cancers. Repertoires were generated with immunoSEQ multiplex PCR, while TCRdb's copy carries only in-frame clones and drops some. The table includes over 5,000 clones, roughly 80% detected once. Sequences were derived from CD4+ or CD8+ T cells sorted from blood, sampled in a trial of the OX40 agonist ivuxolimab. These receptors were obtained from an adult with an advanced solid tumor such as melanoma, head and neck, liver or kidney cancer. The CDR3 runs from the conserved cysteine through the conserved F or W. A D gene is named only where the DNA matches it firmly. Clone size is given for some rows only: seen once, a few or many times, or a class if the clone is expanded.

v_call	clone_size	j_call	d_call	cdr3_aa	cdr3_nt
TRBV28	-	TRBJ2-1	TRBD2	CASSPRREGSSYNEQFF	TGTGCCAGCAGTCCGAGAAGGGAGGGGAGCTCCTACAATGAGCAGTTCTTC
TRBV4-3	medium-sized	TRBJ2-2	TRBD1	CASSRIQGAWDGELFF	TGCGCCAGCAGTAGAATTCAGGGGGCTTGGGACGGGGAGCTGTTTTTT
TRBV12-1	few	TRBJ1-2	-	CASSWPRDYGYTF	TGTGCCAGCAGCTGGCCCCGGGACTATGGCTACACCTTC
TRBV7-2	-	TRBJ1-4	-	CASSPTDSKEDEKLFF	TGTGCCAGCAGCCCAACCGACAGTAAGGAAGATGAAAAACTGTTTTTT
TRBV13	-	TRBJ1-3	-	CASSLAITSGNTIYF	TGTGCCAGCAGCTTAGCAATCACCTCTGGAAACACCATATATTTT
TRBV9	-	TRBJ2-1	TRBD2	CASSAGASGDYNEQFF	TGTGCCAGCAGCGCCGGCGCTAGCGGGGACTACAATGAGCAGTTCTTC
TRBV11-2	-	TRBJ2-7	TRBD2	CASSPIAGGPYEQYF	TGTGCCAGCAGCCCGATAGCGGGAGGCCCCTACGAGCAGTACTTC
TRBV19	few	TRBJ1-2	-	CASSAGTLYGYTF	TGTGCCAGTAGTGCGGGGACCTTATATGGCTACACCTTC
TRBV19	-	TRBJ1-5	-	CASSAGQPQHF	TGTGCCAGTAGTGCCGGTCAGCCCCAGCATTTT
TRBV6-5	-	TRBJ2-7	-	CASSYSSALTEQYF	TGTGCCAGCAGTTACTCGTCCGCCCTGACAGAGCAGTACTTC
TRBV7-2	-	TRBJ2-1	-	CASSRDLNYNEQFF	TGTGCCAGCAGCAGGGACTTGAACTACAATGAGCAGTTCTTC
TRBV7-3	-	TRBJ1-6	TRBD1	CARQGDLRISSYNSPLHF	TGTGCCAGGCAGGGGGACCTCCGAATAAGCTCCTATAATTCACCCCTCCACTTT
TRBV27	-	TRBJ2-7	TRBD2	CASRRGTSGRNEQYF	TGTGCCAGCAGACGAGGGACTAGCGGGAGGAACGAGCAGTACTTC
TRBV7-9	once	TRBJ2-7	-	CASSFVGSSYEQYF	TGTGCCAGCAGCTTCGTGGGTAGCTCCTACGAGCAGTACTTC
TRBV19	-	TRBJ1-5	TRBD1	CASTGTGLQPQHF	TGTGCCAGTACCGGGACAGGGTTACAGCCCCAGCATTTT
TRBV7-9	-	TRBJ2-5	-	CASSSGLQETQYF	TGTGCCAGCAGCTCGGGCCTGCAAGAGACCCAGTACTTC
TRBV7-3	-	TRBJ2-1	TRBD2	CATATSAYNEQFF	TGTGCCACGGCGACTAGCGCGTACAATGAGCAGTTCTTC
TRBV28	-	TRBJ2-7	-	CASTRTDSYEQYF	TGTGCCAGCACCCGGACGGACTCCTACGAGCAGTACTTC
TRBV15	once	TRBJ2-1	TRBD1	CATSDRGQGGDEQFF	TGTGCCACCAGCGATCGGGGACAGGGGGGCGATGAGCAGTTCTTC
TRBV5-1	-	TRBJ1-4	-	CASSLGVFETNEKLFF	TGCGCCAGCAGCCTGGGGGTTTTCGAAACTAATGAAAAACTGTTTTTT
TRBV4-1	once	TRBJ2-3	TRBD2	CASSQAGGSPSTDTQYF	TGCGCCAGCAGCCAAGCCGGGGGGTCCCCCAGTACAGATACGCAGTATTTT
TRBV4-3	-	TRBJ1-1	-	CASSQDGRVEAFF	TGCGCCAGCAGCCAAGATGGACGAGTTGAAGCTTTCTTT
TRBV7-9	-	TRBJ2-2	-	CASSLRTGELFF	TGTGCCAGCAGCTTACGAACCGGGGAGCTGTTTTTT
TRBV7-8	-	TRBJ2-7	TRBD1	CASSLRQGAYEQYF	TGTGCCAGCAGCTTACGACAGGGGGCTTACGAGCAGTACTTC
TRBV5-4	-	TRBJ2-2	-	CASSLGRELFF	TGTGCCAGCAGCTTGGGCCGGGAGCTGTTTTTT
TRBV5-6	-	TRBJ2-7	-	CASSFLGPQAQPYF	TGTGCCAGCAGCTTCCTCGGGCCCCAGGCGCAACCGTACTTC
TRBV2	-	TRBJ2-3	TRBD1	CASSGTGGQFFTDTQYF	TGTGCCAGCAGTGGGACAGGGGGTCAGTTCTTCACAGATACGCAGTATTTT
TRBV7-9	-	TRBJ1-1	-	CASSLEGDTEAFF	TGTGCCAGCAGCTTAGAAGGGGATACTGAAGCTTTCTTT
TRBV25-1	once	TRBJ2-1	-	CASSFGTSAVVF	TGTGCCAGCAGTTTTGGGACTTCGGCGGTGGTCTTC
TRBV4-1	-	TRBJ2-5	TRBD1	CASRERAGGEETQYF	TGCGCCAGCAGAGAAAGGGCAGGGGGAGAAGAGACCCAGTACTTC
TRBV7-2	-	TRBJ2-7	-	CASSYPGQSTYEQYF	TGTGCCAGCAGCTACCCGGGGCAGTCGACCTACGAGCAGTACTTC
TRBV28	-	TRBJ1-1	TRBD1	CASSPPGTGYYEAFF	TGTGCCAGCAGTCCACCCGGGACAGGATACTATGAAGCTTTCTTT
TRBV16	-	TRBJ2-7	-	CASSQAGDYEQYF	TGTGCCAGCAGCCAAGCTGGGGACTACGAGCAGTACTTC
TRBV28	-	TRBJ1-1	-	CASSLAPITGKGSTEAFF	TGTGCCAGCAGTTTGGCCCCCATAACAGGAAAAGGGAGCACTGAAGCTTTCTTT
TRBV7-2	-	TRBJ2-1	-	CASSLDRSRSYYNEQFF	TGTGCCAGCAGCTTAGATCGCAGTCGCTCGTACTACAATGAGCAGTTCTTC
TRBV11-2	-	TRBJ1-1	-	CASSLGGQNTEAFF	TGTGCCAGCAGCTTAGGGGGACAGAACACTGAAGCTTTCTTT
TRBV7-8	-	TRBJ2-3	-	CASSLVGGSTDTQYF	TGTGCCAGCAGCTTAGTCGGGGGAAGCACAGATACGCAGTATTTT
TRBV5-6	few	TRBJ2-1	-	CASSLDRVWEQFF	TGTGCCAGCAGCTTGGACAGGGTGTGGGAGCAGTTCTTC
TRBV5-1	-	TRBJ2-1	-	CASSLSVLDEQFF	TGCGCCAGCAGCTTGTCCGTTCTGGATGAGCAGTTCTTC
TRBV11-2	-	TRBJ2-7	-	CASSLLYYEQYF	TGTGCCAGCAGCTTGCTTTACTACGAGCAGTACTTC
TRBV19	few	TRBJ1-4	-	CASSSEGNEKLFF	TGTGCCAGTTCCTCGGAGGGTAATGAAAAACTGTTTTTT
TRBV9	-	TRBJ2-1	-	CASGVQQGGEQFF	TGTGCCAGTGGGGTACAGCAAGGGGGTGAGCAGTTCTTC
TRBV5-4	-	TRBJ1-5	TRBD1	CASSLGTGGEQPQHF	TGCGCCAGCAGCTTGGGGACAGGGGGCGAACAGCCCCAGCATTTT
TRBV6-5	-	TRBJ2-3	-	CATQGQDPDTQYF	TGTGCCACCCAGGGCCAGGACCCAGATACGCAGTATTTT
TRBV21-1	-	TRBJ2-2	-	CASINSRDRSNTGELFF	TGTGCCAGCATCAACTCCCGGGACAGATCGAACACCGGGGAGCTGTTTTTT
TRBV7-2	-	TRBJ2-7	-	CASSLAEARPSYEQYF	TGTGCCAGCAGCTTAGCAGAGGCCCGACCCTCCTACGAGCAGTACTTC